The 3 T cell receptor beta chains in this list originate from one sample, sequenced in a study of breast tumors, draining lymph nodes, adjacent tissues. From the multiplex PCR reads, TCRdb called clonotypes with MiXCR, one entry per CDR3 protein. The repertoire has 150,000 to 200,000 distinct CDR3 sequences, approximately 30% of them found once; the top ten carry around 4.1%. Breast cancer patients provided tissue from their axillary draining lymph nodes. Sequencing input: axillary lymph node tissue. The receptors derive from a female donor with breast cancer. Some clones in this sample may be carry-over from other donors' samples.

This clonotype was seen a few times. This may stem from a read error, because a much larger clone lies one nucleotide away. The chain carries TRBV9 and TRBJ2-6; TRBD1 might be the D (5 bases). Trimming took off 7 bases at V and 18 bases at J, with 32 bases between the two ends. The CDR3 contains 16 residues. Germline CDR1 and CDR2: SGDLS and YYNGEE. The CDR3 here is CASRGHHNSGANAQTF. The CDR3 DNA is TGTGCCAGCCGAGGTCACCACAATTCTGGGGCCAACGCCCAGACTTTC.

This clonotype was counted a few times. This chain's CDR3 is CASSLAGAQRNQPQHF. CDR3 nucleotide sequence: TGTGCCAGCAGTTTAGCAGGGGCCCAGCGCAATCAGCCCCAGCATTTT. V usage is TRBV27 and J usage is TRBJ1-5; TRBD1 might be the D (6 bases). Germline CDR1 is MNHEY and CDR2 is SMNVEV (reference sequence). The V end was cut by 2 bases, the J end by 2 bases, with 13 bases between. The CDR3 has 16 residues.

This clonotype was counted ten times or more. The V and J genes are TRBV25-1 and TRBJ2-1; D may be TRBD1 (6 bases). The germline V gene encodes CDR1 MGHDK and CDR2 SYGVNS. Trimming shortened V by 5 bases and J by 3 bases, and 8 bases separated the two germline ends. This CDR3 contains 13 residues. CDR3 in amino acids: CASSKGGYNEQFF. The CDR3 DNA follows: TGTGCCAGCAGTAAAGGGGGCTACAATGAGCAGTTCTTC. Filled out from reference TRBV25-1 and TRBJ2-1, the complete variable domain reads EADIYQTPRYLVIGTGKKITLECSQTMGHDKMYWYQQDPGMELHLIHYSYGVNSTEKGDLSSESTVSRIRTEHFPLTLESARPSHTSQYLCASSKGGYNEQFFGPGTRLTVL.